In its sample, the clone carrying this TCR beta chain was seen a few times. The CDR3 is 12 residues long. Germline CDR1 SGHDT, CDR2 YYEEEE. Unmatched junction bases numbered 3, after V lost 6 bases and J lost 5 bases. This table comes from immunoSEQ multiplex PCR, and its TCRdb copy is limited to in-frame clones, with some not included. The data contain a few hundred thousand clones, under 90% of them singletons. The record originates from a study of blood T cell repertoires in COVID-19. The material sequenced was peripheral blood. This TCR came from a woman aged 18-29 years with acute or convalescent COVID-19. The V call is TRBV5-6, the J call TRBJ2-3, with 7 nucleotides matching TRBD2. The CDR3 DNA sequence: TGTGCCAGCATCATAGCGGGAGATACGCAGTATTTT. Protein: CASIIAGDTQYF. The variable domain in full, with the rest retrieved from reference TRBV5-6 and TRBJ2-3, is DAGVTQSPTHLIKTRGQQVTLRCSPKSGHDTVSWYQQALGQGPQFIFQYYEEEERQRGNFPDRFSGHQFPNYSSELNVNALLLGDSALYLCASIIAGDTQYFGPGTRLTVL.